This TCR beta chain is drawn from a study of blood T cell repertoires in COVID-19. About the research overall: Spain, Italy and the United States supplied samples that represented acute and convalescent COVID-19.

In the original analysis: Estimation of nucleated cell counts was performed using reference gene primer amplification. Assay used: immunoSEQ multiplex PCR; TCRdb lists only in-frame clones, some missing. The V and J calls and the clone size are those of that table, but D and trimming were determined from the DNA. The sample contains approximately 210,000 clones, roughly 80% of which appear only once. This clone was recorded only once. Sequencing was performed on peripheral blood. The origin of this receptor is a human donor in a cohort sampled during active COVID-19.

The CDR3 bases are TGTGCCATCAGTGAGTCTGCGGGGCTCTACGAGCAGTACTTC. This translates into CAISESAGLYEQYF. The chain links TRBV10-3 to TRBJ2-7, with a tentative D call TRBD2 (6 bases). The CDR3 consists of 14 residues. Germline V gene lookup returns CDR1 ENHRY and CDR2 SYGVKD. V dropped 0 bases and J dropped 3 bases, with 9 bases sitting between them.